This T cell receptor (beta chain) was found in a study of shared clonotypes between healthy human individuals. Original analysis: ImmunoSEQ sequences covered only the junction and lacked quality scores; filtering therefore differed. Assay used: immunoSEQ multiplex PCR; TCRdb lists only in-frame clones, some missing. The V and J calls and clone size come from that table; D and trimming were worked out from the DNA. The top ten hold roughly 10% of the sample, which has roughly 220,000 clones, approximately 65% seen once. V dropped 5 bases and J dropped 5 bases, with 8 bases sitting between them. The germline V gene encodes CDR1 KGHSH and CDR2 LQKENI. The CDR3 loop spans 12 amino acids.

The rearrangement joins TRBV18 to TRBJ2-3; D is perhaps TRBD2 (6 bases). Sequencing input: memory CD4+ T cells sorted from blood. The subset: CD45RA-negative fraction. The TCR comes from a man younger than 45 in good health. This chain's CDR3 is CASSNGGDTQYF. The CDR3 nucleotides read TGTGCCAGCTCAAACGGGGGAGATACGCAGTATTTT.